These T cell receptor beta chains were read from a single sample in a study of cytomegalovirus exposure and HLA in healthy donors. The protocol was immunoSEQ multiplex PCR, while the TCRdb copy is restricted to in-frame clones and leaves out a portion. The data contain 100,000 to 150,000 clones, over 60% of them singletons. The sample taken for sequencing was PBMCs. All receptors derive from a woman between 35 and 50 years old in good health and CMV-seropositive. Both conserved end residues are part of each CDR3. A D gene is named only where the DNA matches it firmly.

v_gene,j_gene,d_gene,CDR3aa,CDR3nt
TRBV7-7,TRBJ2-1,TRBD2,CASSLGLAAMDSYNEQFF,TGTGCCAGCAGCTTAGGGCTAGCGGCCATGGATTCCTACAATGAGCAGTTCTTC
TRBV28,TRBJ1-4,NA,CASRTPRATNEKLFF,TGTGCCAGCCGGACACCTCGGGCGACTAATGAAAAACTGTTTTTT
TRBV28,TRBJ1-5,TRBD1,CASSSSRQGRNQPQHF,TGTGCCAGCAGTTCCTCTCGACAGGGGCGGAATCAGCCCCAGCATTTT
TRBV19,TRBJ2-1,TRBD2,CASTTTSGRAYQFF,TGTGCCAGTACCACGACTAGCGGGAGGGCGTACCAGTTCTTC
TRBV6-5,TRBJ2-1,NA,CASSYSKYRVNEQFF,TGTGCCAGCAGTTACTCAAAATACAGGGTTAATGAGCAGTTCTTC
TRBV2,TRBJ2-7,NA,CASSVSVGSSYEQYF,TGTGCCAGCAGTGTTTCTGTTGGGAGCTCCTACGAGCAGTACTTC
TRBV13,TRBJ2-2,TRBD1,CASSLTGRSTGELFF,TGTGCCAGCAGCCTGACAGGGCGAAGCACCGGGGAGCTGTTTTTT
TRBV4-2,TRBJ2-2,TRBD1,CASGQTGGGIGELFF,TGTGCCAGCGGCCAGACAGGGGGCGGGATCGGGGAGCTGTTTTTT
TRBV4-1,TRBJ2-3,NA,CASSQEVSASFTDTQYF,TGCGCCAGCAGCCAAGAGGTGTCAGCTAGTTTCACAGATACGCAGTATTTT
TRBV11-2,TRBJ2-4,TRBD1,CASSSLRQGPKNIQYF,TGTGCCAGCAGCTCCCTCCGACAGGGTCCCAAAAACATTCAGTACTTC
TRBV21-1,TRBJ2-2,NA,CAQKLGELFF,TGTGCCCAAAAGCTGGGGGAGCTGTTTTTT